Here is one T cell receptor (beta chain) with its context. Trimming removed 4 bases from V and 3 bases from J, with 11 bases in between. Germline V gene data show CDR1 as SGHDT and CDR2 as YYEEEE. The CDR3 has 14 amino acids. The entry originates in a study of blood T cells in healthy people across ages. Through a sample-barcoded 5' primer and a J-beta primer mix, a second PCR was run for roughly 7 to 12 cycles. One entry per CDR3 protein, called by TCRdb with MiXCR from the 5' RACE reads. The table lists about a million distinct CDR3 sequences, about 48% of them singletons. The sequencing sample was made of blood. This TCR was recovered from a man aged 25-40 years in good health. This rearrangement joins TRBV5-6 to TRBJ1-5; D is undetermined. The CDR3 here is CASSLNGNNQPQHF. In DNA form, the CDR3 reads TGTGCCAGCAGCCTGAATGGGAACAATCAGCCCCAGCATTTT. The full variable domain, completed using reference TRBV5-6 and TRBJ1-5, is DAGVTQSPTHLIKTRGQQVTLRCSPKSGHDTVSWYQQALGQGPQFIFQYYEEEERQRGNFPDRFSGHQFPNYSSELNVNALLLGDSALYLCASSLNGNNQPQHFGDGTRLSIL.